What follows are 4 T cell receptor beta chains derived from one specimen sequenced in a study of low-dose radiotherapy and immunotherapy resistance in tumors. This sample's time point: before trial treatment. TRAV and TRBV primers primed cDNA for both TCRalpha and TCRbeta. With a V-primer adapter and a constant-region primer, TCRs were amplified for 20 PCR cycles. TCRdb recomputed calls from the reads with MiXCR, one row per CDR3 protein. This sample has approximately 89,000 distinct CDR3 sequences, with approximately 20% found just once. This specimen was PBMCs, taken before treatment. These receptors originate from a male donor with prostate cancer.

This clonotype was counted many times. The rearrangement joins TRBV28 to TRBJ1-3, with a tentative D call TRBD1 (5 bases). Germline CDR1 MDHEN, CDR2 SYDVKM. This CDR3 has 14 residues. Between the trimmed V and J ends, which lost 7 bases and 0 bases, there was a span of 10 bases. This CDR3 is CASKQGNSGNTIYF. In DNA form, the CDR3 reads TGTGCCAGCAAGCAGGGCAACTCTGGAAACACCATATATTTT.

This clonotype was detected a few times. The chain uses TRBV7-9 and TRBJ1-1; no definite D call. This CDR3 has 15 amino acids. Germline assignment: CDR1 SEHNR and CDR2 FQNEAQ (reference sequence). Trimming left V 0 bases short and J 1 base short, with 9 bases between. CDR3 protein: CASSLARGTNTEAFF. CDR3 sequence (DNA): TGTGCCAGCAGCTTAGCGCGGGGAACGAACACTGAAGCTTTCTTT. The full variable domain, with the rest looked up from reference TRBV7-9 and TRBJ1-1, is DTGVSQNPRHKITKRGQNVTFRCDPISEHNRLYWYRQTLGQGPEFLTYFQNEAQLEKSRLLSDRFSAERPKGSFSTLEIQRTEQGDSAMYLCASSLARGTNTEAFFGQGTRLTVV.

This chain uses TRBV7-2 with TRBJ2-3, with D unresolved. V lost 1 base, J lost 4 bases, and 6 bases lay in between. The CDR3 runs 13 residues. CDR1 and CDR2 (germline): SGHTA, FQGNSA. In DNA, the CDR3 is TGTGCCAGCAGCTTAGGCTTTGCAGATACGCAGTATTTT. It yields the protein CASSLGFADTQYF.

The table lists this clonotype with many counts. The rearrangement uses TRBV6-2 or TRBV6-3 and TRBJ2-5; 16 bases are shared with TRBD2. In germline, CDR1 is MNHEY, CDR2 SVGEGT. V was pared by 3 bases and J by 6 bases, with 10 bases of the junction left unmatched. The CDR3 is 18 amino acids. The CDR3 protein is CASSYAGTSGGAGKTQYF. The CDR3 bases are TGTGCCAGCAGTTATGCCGGGACTAGCGGGGGGGCCGGTAAGACCCAGTACTTC.